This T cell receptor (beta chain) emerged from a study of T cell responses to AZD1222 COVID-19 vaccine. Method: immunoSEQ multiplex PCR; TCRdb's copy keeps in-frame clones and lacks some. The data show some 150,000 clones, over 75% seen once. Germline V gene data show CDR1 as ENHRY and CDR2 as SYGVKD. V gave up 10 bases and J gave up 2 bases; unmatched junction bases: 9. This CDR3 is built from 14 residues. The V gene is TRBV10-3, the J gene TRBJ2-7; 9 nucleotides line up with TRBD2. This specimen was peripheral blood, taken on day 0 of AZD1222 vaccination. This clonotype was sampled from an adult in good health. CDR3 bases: TGTGCCACAGCCGGGACTAGCAGAACCTACGAGCAGTACTTC. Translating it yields CATAGTSRTYEQYF.